The clone carrying this TCR beta chain showed up just a few times. Its antigen is unidentified. Unique molecular identifiers were built into the TCRbeta library. Each CDR3 protein is one row after TCRdb ran MiXCR on the PCR reads. The data show more than 200,000 distinct CDR3 sequences, roughly 25% seen once. The record originates from a study of T-cell reconstitution after alpha-beta-depleted transplantation in children. Study-wide points: Approximately two months post-transplant, alpha-beta T cells reportedly originated from several hundred expanded graft clones.

The sequenced sample was PBMCs, mostly from graft donor cells, obtained 360 days after TCRalphabeta/CD19-depleted stem cell transplant. This clonotype was sampled from a female patient aged 2-15 years who had a stem cell transplant for congenital amegakaryocytic thrombocytopenia, so the T cells may come from the graft donor.

As DNA, the CDR3 is TGTGCCAGCAGCTTGGGGGGATCTCGGGATGAGCAGTTCTTC. Protein product: CASSLGGSRDEQFF. This chain uses TRBV13 with TRBJ2-1, with D maybe TRBD2 (6 bases). The V end lost 3 bases, the J end lost 8 bases, and 14 bases lay between the germline ends. This CDR3 is built from 14 residues. Per the germline V gene, CDR1 is PRHDT and CDR2 is FYEKMQ (reference sequence).